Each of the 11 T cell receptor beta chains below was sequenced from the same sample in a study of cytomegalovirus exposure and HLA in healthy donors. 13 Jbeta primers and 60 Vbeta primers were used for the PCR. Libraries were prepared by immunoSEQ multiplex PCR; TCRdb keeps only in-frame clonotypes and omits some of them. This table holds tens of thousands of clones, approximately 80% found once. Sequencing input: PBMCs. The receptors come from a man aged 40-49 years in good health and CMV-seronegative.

CDR3 in DNA: TGTGCCAGCAGTGTTATCAGGACAGTCCTAGCCAAAAACATTCAGTACTTC. Its translation is CASSVIRTVLAKNIQYF. The chain uses TRBV2 and TRBJ2-4; D may be TRBD1 (6 bases). This CDR3 contains 17 residues. Trimming left V 4 bases short and J 0 bases short, with 16 bases between. Germline V gene lookup returns CDR1 SNHLY and CDR2 FYNNEI.

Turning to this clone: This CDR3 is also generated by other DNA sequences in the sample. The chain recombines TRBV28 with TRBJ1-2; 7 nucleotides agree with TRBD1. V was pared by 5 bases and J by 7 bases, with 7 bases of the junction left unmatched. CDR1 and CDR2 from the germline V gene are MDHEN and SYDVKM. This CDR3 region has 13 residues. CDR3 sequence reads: CASSPRQGGGYTF. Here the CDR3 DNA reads TGTGCCAGCAGTCCGCGACAGGGCGGTGGCTACACCTTC.

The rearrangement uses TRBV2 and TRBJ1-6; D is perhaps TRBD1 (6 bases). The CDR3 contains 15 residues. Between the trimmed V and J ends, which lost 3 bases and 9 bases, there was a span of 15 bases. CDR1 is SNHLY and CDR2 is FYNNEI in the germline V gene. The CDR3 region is CASSDRGRLSSPLHF. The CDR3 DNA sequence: TGTGCCAGCAGTGACAGGGGCAGATTAAGTTCACCCCTCCACTTT.

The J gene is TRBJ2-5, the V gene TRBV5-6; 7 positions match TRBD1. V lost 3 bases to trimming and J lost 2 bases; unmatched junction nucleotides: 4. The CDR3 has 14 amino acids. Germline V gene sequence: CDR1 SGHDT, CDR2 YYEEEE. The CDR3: CASSWTGLQETQYF. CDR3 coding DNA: TGTGCCAGCAGCTGGACAGGACTGCAAGAGACCCAGTACTTC. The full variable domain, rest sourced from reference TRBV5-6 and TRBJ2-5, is DAGVTQSPTHLIKTRGQQVTLRCSPKSGHDTVSWYQQALGQGPQFIFQYYEEEERQRGNFPDRFSGHQFPNYSSELNVNALLLGDSALYLCASSWTGLQETQYFGPGTRLLVL.

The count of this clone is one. DNA for the CDR3: TGTGCCAGCAGCTTAGTCCGGGGGAACACTGAAGCTTTCTTT. Protein product: CASSLVRGNTEAFF. V gene TRBV11-3 combines with J gene TRBJ1-1; no definite D call. V lost 1 base, J lost 1 base, and 7 bases lay in between. Germline CDR1 is SGHNT and CDR2 is YENEEA. CDR3 length: 14 amino acids.

The chain's CDR3 is CAFGDSYEQYF. CDR3 bases: TGTGCCTTCGGGGATTCCTACGAGCAGTACTTC. The chain combines TRBV30 with TRBJ2-7; TRBD2 is a possible D gene (5 bases). There are 11 residues in the CDR3. In germline, CDR1 is GTSNPN, CDR2 SVGIG (reference sequence). The V gene lost 7 bases and the J gene lost 1 base, with 8 bases spanning the gap.

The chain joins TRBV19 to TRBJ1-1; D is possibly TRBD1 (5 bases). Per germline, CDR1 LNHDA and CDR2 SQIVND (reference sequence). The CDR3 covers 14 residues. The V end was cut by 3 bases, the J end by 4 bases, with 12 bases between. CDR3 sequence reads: CASSIATATTEAFF. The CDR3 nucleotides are TGTGCCAGTAGTATTGCGACAGCGACCACTGAAGCTTTCTTT.

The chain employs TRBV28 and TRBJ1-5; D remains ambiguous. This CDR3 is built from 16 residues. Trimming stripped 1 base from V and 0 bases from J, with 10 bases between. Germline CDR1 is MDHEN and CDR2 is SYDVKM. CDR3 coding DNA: TGTGCCAGCAGTTTATTTGTGGGAGTTAGCAATCAGCCCCAGCATTTT. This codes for CASSLFVGVSNQPQHF.

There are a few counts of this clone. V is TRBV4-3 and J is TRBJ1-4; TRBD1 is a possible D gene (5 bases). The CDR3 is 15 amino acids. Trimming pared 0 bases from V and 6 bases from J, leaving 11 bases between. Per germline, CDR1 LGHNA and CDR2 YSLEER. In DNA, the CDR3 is TGCGCCAGCAGCCAAGATCGGGGGAAAGATGAAAAACTGTTTTTT. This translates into CASSQDRGKDEKLFF.

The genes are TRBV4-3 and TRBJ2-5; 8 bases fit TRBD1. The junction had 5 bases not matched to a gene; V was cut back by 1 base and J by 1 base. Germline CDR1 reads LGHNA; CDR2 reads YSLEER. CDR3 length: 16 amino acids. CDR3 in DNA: TGCGCCAGCAGCCAAGCGGCAGGGGGCTCCCAAGAGACCCAGTACTTC. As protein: CASSQAAGGSQETQYF.

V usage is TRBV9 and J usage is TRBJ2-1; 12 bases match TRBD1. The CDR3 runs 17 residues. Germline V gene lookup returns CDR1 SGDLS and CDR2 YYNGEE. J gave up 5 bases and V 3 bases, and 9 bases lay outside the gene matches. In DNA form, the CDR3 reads TGTGCCAGCAGCGCCACATTGGGACAGGGGGCAAACAATGAGCAGTTCTTC. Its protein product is CASSATLGQGANNEQFF.